This is a list of T cell receptor beta chains from one sample in a study of PD-1 and CTLA-4 blockade in melanoma. Sequencing was performed with immunoSEQ multiplex PCR; in TCRdb, only in-frame clones are kept and a portion is missing. In the table there are about 31,000 clones, approximately 90% of which are singletons. Sequenced material: CD8+ T cells from peripheral blood, taken from a patient given anti-PD-1 treatment. The receptors shown here come from a human donor with melanoma. Both conserved end residues are part of each CDR3. The D gene is left open where the match is weak. Some rows mark clone size as missing; the rest say once, few, many or name a class of expanded clone.

v_gene	abundance	j_gene	d_gene	CDR3aa	CDR3nt
TRBV24-1	once	TRBJ2-3	.	CATSDLGTDTQYF	TGTGCCACCAGTGATTTGGGTACAGATACGCAGTATTTT
TRBV7-9	few	TRBJ1-2	.	CASSSGSDGYTF	TGTGCCAGCAGCTCCGGCAGCGATGGCTACACCTTC
TRBV19	.	TRBJ1-5	TRBD1	CASRQGGQPQHF	TGTGCCAGCCGACAGGGTGGTCAGCCCCAGCATTTT
TRBV6-6	.	TRBJ2-7	TRBD1	CASSRGTGVQEQYF	TGTGCCAGCAGTCGCGGGACAGGGGTTCAGGAGCAGTACTTC
TRBV5-4	.	TRBJ2-6	.	CASRPTGTGANVLTF	TGTGCCAGCAGACCGACTGGGACTGGGGCCAACGTCCTGACTTTC
TRBV9	once	TRBJ2-1	TRBD2	CASSPELTSGSNEQFF	TGTGCCAGCAGCCCCGAATTAACTAGCGGGAGCAATGAGCAGTTCTTC
TRBV19	.	TRBJ2-3	TRBD2	CASRPGLVPADTQYF	TGTGCCAGTAGACCCGGACTAGTTCCCGCAGATACGCAGTATTTT
TRBV27	.	TRBJ2-7	TRBD1	CASSRDSSYEQYF	TGTGCCAGCAGCAGGGACAGTTCATACGAGCAGTACTTC
TRBV13	.	TRBJ2-7	TRBD1	CASSWVRTGSYEQYF	TGTGCCAGCAGCTGGGTCAGGACAGGCTCCTACGAGCAGTACTTC
TRBV7-9	.	TRBJ1-1	TRBD1	CASSLATTGAEAFF	TGTGCCAGCAGCTTAGCCACCACAGGGGCTGAAGCTTTCTTT
TRBV19	.	TRBJ1-4	TRBD1	CASTGGTGLNNEKLFF	TGTGCCAGTACCGGAGGGACAGGACTGAATAATGAAAAACTGTTTTTT
TRBV29-1	.	TRBJ1-1	.	CSVEGLGIGTEAFF	TGCAGCGTTGAAGGTCTAGGCATAGGCACTGAAGCTTTCTTT
TRBV18	.	TRBJ2-7	TRBD1	CASSPGQSYEQYF	TGTGCCAGCTCACCGGGACAGTCCTACGAGCAGTACTTC
TRBV11-1	.	TRBJ2-1	TRBD2	CASSSLAGPYNEQFF	TGTGCCAGCAGCTCCCTAGCGGGGCCTTACAATGAGCAGTTCTTC
TRBV30	.	TRBJ1-6	.	CAWSVGQGSARPLHF	TGTGCCTGGAGTGTAGGGCAGGGGAGTGCTAGACCCCTCCACTTT
TRBV7-3	once	TRBJ2-1	.	CASSPHPFSSYNEQFF	TGTGCCAGCAGCCCCCACCCCTTTAGCTCCTACAATGAGCAGTTCTTC
TRBV19	.	TRBJ2-1	.	CASSIQGPNEQFF	TGTGCCAGTAGTATACAGGGCCCCAATGAGCAGTTCTTC
TRBV6-6	once	TRBJ1-4	TRBD1	CASSASGTGYEKLFF	TGTGCCAGCAGTGCGTCCGGGACAGGGTACGAAAAACTGTTTTTT
TRBV10-1	.	TRBJ2-7	.	CASSSGSSYEQYF	TGCGCCAGCAGTTCCGGGTCATCCTACGAGCAGTACTTC
TRBV28	.	TRBJ2-4	.	CASSSHVPMPKNIQYF	TGTGCCAGCTCCTCACACGTCCCAATGCCCAAAAACATTCAGTACTTC